A single sample is the source of the 28 T cell receptor beta chains below, sequenced in a study of CD8+ T cells in alopecia areata. As the sequencing template, cDNA was produced by extracting RNA and reverse transcribing it. Clones were read by immunoSEQ multiplex PCR, and TCRdb kept only the in-frame ones, dropping some. The data show approximately 100,000 clones, with about nine tenths seen just once and 11% held by the top ten. The treatment denotes: oral pan-JAK inhibitor, 5-10 mg twice daily. The sequencing here drew on CD8+ T cells sorted from blood, taken at approximately week 34, from a patient treated with tofacitinib. These receptors all stem from a human donor with alopecia areata.

CDR3 DNA: TGTGCCAGCCAGGGTTCGAACACCGGGGAGCTGTTTTTT. It codes for CASQGSNTGELFF. J is TRBJ2-2 and V is TRBV6-5, with D possibly TRBD1 on 5 matching bases. Trimming shortened V by 8 bases and J by 0 bases, and 7 bases separated the two germline ends. Germline values: CDR1 MNHEY, CDR2 SVGAGI. The CDR3 has 13 amino acids.

The chain links TRBV19 to TRBJ2-7; no clear D gene. The germline CDR1 and CDR2 sequences are LNHDA and SQIVND (reference sequence). This CDR3 has 17 residues. Trimming pared 5 bases from V and 5 bases from J, leaving 25 bases between. CDR3 in amino acids: CASSSSGPQTLDHEQYF. DNA of the CDR3: TGTGCCAGTAGTTCCTCAGGACCACAGACCCTAGACCACGAGCAGTACTTC.

This clone has a handful of counts. The V gene is TRBV6-1, the J gene TRBJ2-5; D may correspond to TRBD1 or TRBD2 (6 bases each). The germline V and J ends were trimmed by 3 bases and 2 bases, with 13 bases remaining between them. Germline CDR1 is MNHNS and CDR2 is SASEGT. The CDR3 length is 15 residues. The CDR3 DNA follows: TGTGCCAGCAGTGAGGCGGGGCAGGGGCAAGAGACCCAGTACTTC. Its protein is CASSEAGQGQETQYF.

V is TRBV7-9 and J is TRBJ2-5, with 7 bases matching TRBD2. The germline V gene encodes CDR1 SEHNR and CDR2 FQNEAQ (reference sequence). CDR3 length: 14 amino acids. Unmatched junction bases numbered 3, after V lost 4 bases and J lost 1 base. CDR3 DNA sequence: TGTGCCAGCAGCTCGGGACTACTCCAAGAGACCCAGTACTTC. Protein product: CASSSGLLQETQYF.

The V call is TRBV11-2, the J call TRBJ2-3; D is undetermined. The CDR3 extends over 13 amino acids. V was clipped by 1 base and J by 5 bases, with 7 bases between them. Germline CDR1 is SGHAT and CDR2 is FQNNGV. The CDR3 reads CASSLGTGDTQYF. The DNA of the CDR3 is TGTGCCAGCAGCTTAGGGACCGGAGATACGCAGTATTTT.

This clone was seen just once. V usage is TRBV7-9 and J usage is TRBJ1-2; no clear D. The germline gives CDR1 SEHNR, CDR2 FQNEAQ (reference sequence). This CDR3 is 13 amino acids long. V was clipped by 3 bases and J by 2 bases, with 7 bases between them. CDR3 protein: CASSFHENYGYTF. The CDR3 DNA reads TGTGCCAGCAGCTTTCACGAGAACTATGGCTACACCTTC.

The rearrangement joins TRBV27 to TRBJ2-5; no clear D gene. Germline lookup yields CDR1 MNHEY and CDR2 SMNVEV (reference sequence). Trimming removed 3 bases at V and 0 bases at J, with 5 bases between. This CDR3 has 13 amino acids. CDR3 in amino acids: CASSLAYQETQYF. CDR3 DNA: TGTGCCAGCAGTTTGGCGTACCAAGAGACCCAGTACTTC.

The V call is TRBV5-5, the J call TRBJ2-7; no clear D. The V gene lost 2 bases and the J gene lost 2 bases, with 11 bases spanning the gap. The length of the CDR3 is 14 residues. Germline V CDR1 and CDR2: SGHKS, YYEKEE (reference sequence). This CDR3 is CASSFSETPYEQYF. The CDR3 coding sequence is TGTGCCAGCAGCTTTTCCGAAACCCCCTACGAGCAGTACTTC.

The V call is TRBV7-6, the J call TRBJ2-1; TRBD1 matches 8 bases. V lost 3 bases to trimming and J lost 4 bases; unmatched junction nucleotides: 5. CDR1 is SGHVS and CDR2 is FNYEAQ in the germline V gene. This CDR3 has 15 amino acids. CDR3 loop: CASSFGQGVYNEQFF. CDR3 nucleotide sequence: TGTGCCAGCAGCTTCGGACAGGGAGTTTACAATGAGCAGTTCTTC.

The chain is built from TRBV9 and TRBJ1-1; the match to TRBD1 covers 7 bases. J lost 1 base, V lost 6 bases, and 6 bases had no gene match. Germline loops: CDR1 SGDLS, CDR2 YYNGEE. The CDR3 covers 14 residues. The chain's CDR3 is CASMTGTENTEAFF. CDR3 nucleotides: TGTGCCAGCATGACCGGGACAGAGAACACTGAAGCTTTCTTT.

The rearrangement joins TRBV6-1 to TRBJ1-1; D call uncertain. This CDR3 region has 11 residues. The germline V gene encodes CDR1 MNHNS and CDR2 SASEGT. Trimming cost V 3 bases and J 5 bases, with 4 bases left between them. The CDR3: CASSESTEAFF. The CDR3 nucleotides read TGTGCCAGCAGTGAGAGTACTGAAGCTTTCTTT.

The V gene is TRBV5-1, the J gene TRBJ2-2; TRBD1 might be the D (6 bases). In germline, CDR1 is SGHRS, CDR2 YFSETQ. This CDR3 comprises 15 residues. The V gene lost 4 bases and the J gene lost 2 bases, with 12 bases spanning the gap. DNA of the CDR3: TGCGCCAGCAGCGTATACAGGGATAACACCGGGGAGCTGTTTTTT. Protein: CASSVYRDNTGELFF.

This chain links TRBV29-1 with TRBJ1-1; D uncertain. The CDR3 contains 11 residues. Per the germline V gene, CDR1 is SQVTM and CDR2 is ANQGSEA. V was clipped by 8 bases and J by 2 bases, with 9 bases between them. The CDR3 protein is CSPVINTEAFF. The CDR3 coding sequence is TGCAGCCCGGTAATTAACACTGAAGCTTTCTTT.

The chain employs TRBV12-5 and TRBJ1-1, with no clear D. V lost 7 bases, J lost 5 bases, and 14 bases lay in between. This CDR3 has 13 residues. CDR1 and CDR2 from the germline V gene are LGHNT and FRNRAP. The CDR3 nucleotides are TGTGCTAGTGCCCTACCGGGTGGGACTGAAGCTTTCTTT. As protein: CASALPGGTEAFF.

The gene calls are TRBV4-1 and TRBJ2-3, with D hard to call. Germline V gene sequence: CDR1 MGHRA, CDR2 YSYEKL. V was pared by 1 base and J by 0 bases, with 17 bases between. CDR3 length: 18 amino acids. CDR3 bases: TGCGCCAGCAGCCAAGTCGGTACTGGCCTCCATAGCACAGATACGCAGTATTTT. Protein: CASSQVGTGLHSTDTQYF.

The rearrangement links TRBV5-1 to TRBJ2-1; D not resolved. V shed 2 bases and J shed 10 bases, with 7 bases lying between them. The CDR3 extends over 11 amino acids. Germline V gives CDR1 SGHRS, CDR2 YFSETQ. The CDR3 DNA is TGCGCCAGCAGCTTAGGTAAGGAGCAGTTCTTC. It is translated as CASSLGKEQFF. The whole variable domain, remainder taken from reference TRBV5-1 and TRBJ2-1, is KAGVTQTPRYLIKTRGQQVTLSCSPISGHRSVSWYQQTPGQGLQFLFEYFSETQRNKGNFPGRFSGRQFSNSRSEMNVSTLELGDSALYLCASSLGKEQFFGPGTRLTVL.

The chain joins TRBV13 to TRBJ2-7; D is perhaps TRBD1 (5 bases). The CDR3 length is 15 residues. Germline V CDR1 and CDR2: PRHDT, FYEKMQ (reference sequence). V was clipped by 2 bases and J by 2 bases, with 13 bases between them. CDR3 sequence: CASSLQGVPPYEQYF. CDR3 bases: TGTGCCAGCAGCTTACAGGGCGTCCCCCCCTACGAGCAGTACTTC.

The rearrangement uses TRBV7-9 and TRBJ1-6; 7 bases line up with TRBD1. This CDR3 region has 14 residues. Germline CDR1 reads SEHNR; CDR2 reads FQNEAQ (reference sequence). V lost 3 bases to trimming and J lost 11 bases; unmatched junction nucleotides: 7. The CDR3 region is CASSFGTGVPPLHF. DNA of the CDR3: TGTGCCAGCAGCTTTGGAACAGGGGTCCCACCCCTCCACTTT.

The chain has TRBV14 and TRBJ1-3, with D unresolved. Germline V CDR1 and CDR2: SGHDN, FVKESK. The CDR3 runs to 13 residues. V was cut by 8 bases and J by 3 bases, with 11 bases left in between. The CDR3 is CASGFQDGNTIYF. The CDR3 DNA sequence: TGTGCCAGCGGCTTCCAGGATGGAAACACCATATATTTT.

The gene calls are TRBV2 and TRBJ2-1; D possibly corresponds to TRBD1 (6 bases). Per the germline V gene, CDR1 is SNHLY and CDR2 is FYNNEI. Trimming shortened V by 9 bases and J by 4 bases, and 10 bases separated the two germline ends. There are 12 residues in the CDR3. The CDR3 DNA reads as TGTGCCAGAAGGACAGTATACAATGAGCAGTTCTTC. The encoded protein is CARRTVYNEQFF. Full variable domain (rest looked up from reference TRBV2 and TRBJ2-1): EPEVTQTPSHQVTQMGQEVILRCVPISNHLYFYWYRQILGQKVEFLVSFYNNEISEKSEIFDDQFSVERPDGSNFTLKIRSTKLEDSAMYFCARRTVYNEQFFGPGTRLTVL.

V and J are TRBV27 and TRBJ2-5; D unclear. CDR1 and CDR2 from the germline V gene are MNHEY and SMNVEV (reference sequence). V lost 9 bases and J 5 bases, leaving 22 bases between the germline ends. The CDR3 covers 15 residues. CDR3 coding DNA: TGTGCCAGTAACGATCGAAAGGGCCAGTGGGAGACCCAGTACTTC. This gives the protein CASNDRKGQWETQYF.

The V gene is TRBV4-1, the J gene TRBJ2-7, with D perhaps TRBD2 (7 bases). The CDR3 has 14 residues. Per the germline V gene, CDR1 is MGHRA and CDR2 is YSYEKL. Trimming removed 8 bases at V and 6 bases at J, with 20 bases between. CDR3 coding DNA: TGCGCCAGCGGACCGGTTGGGGGGGCTGGCGAGCAGTACTTC. The encoded protein is CASGPVGGAGEQYF.

The chain has TRBV27 and TRBJ2-1; possibly TRBD1 for D (7 bases). V lost 4 bases and J 2 bases, leaving 15 bases between the germline ends. Looked up from germline, CDR1 is MNHEY and CDR2 is SMNVEV (reference sequence). The CDR3 sequence is 16 residues long. The CDR3 sequence is CASSSSRGEAYNEQFF. CDR3 DNA: TGTGCCAGCAGTTCGAGCAGGGGGGAGGCCTACAATGAGCAGTTCTTC.

The chain carries TRBV6-5 and TRBJ2-5; D remains unclear. The J call is in doubt because the DNA end fits TRBJ2-7 better. The V gene's germline CDR1 is MNHEY and CDR2 SVGAGI. The CDR3 runs to 12 residues. The CDR3, as DNA: TGTGCCAGCAGTTATTCCAACCACGAGCAGTACTTC. Translation: CASSYSNHEQYF.

The rearrangement joins TRBV6-1 to TRBJ2-7; TRBD1 matches 7 bases. The CDR3 extends over 13 amino acids. CDR1 is MNHNS, CDR2 SASEGT, per germline. The ends lost 5 bases at V and 3 bases at J; junction bases unmatched: 4. In DNA, the CDR3 is TGTGCCAGCAGTCCCGGGACAGACTACGAGCAGTACTTC. Translated: CASSPGTDYEQYF.

The chain employs TRBV9 and TRBJ2-2; D is perhaps TRBD2 (6 bases). The CDR3 has 13 residues. Trimming took off 3 bases at V and 6 bases at J, with 9 bases between the two ends. From germline, CDR1 is SGDLS and CDR2 YYNGEE. CDR3 coding DNA: TGTGCCAGCAGCGGACTAGTCCCCGGGGAGCTGTTTTTT. Translating it yields CASSGLVPGELFF.

For this clone: This sample includes further DNA sequences coding for the same CDR3. This chain joins TRBV11-2 and TRBJ2-7, with a weak D call TRBD2 (5 bases). The CDR3 covers 16 residues. Per the germline V gene, CDR1 is SGHAT and CDR2 is FQNNGV. The germline V and J ends were trimmed by 1 base and 2 bases, with 15 bases remaining between them. This CDR3 is CASSLVTSGSTYEQYF. DNA for the CDR3: TGTGCCAGCAGCTTAGTTACCAGCGGCTCTACCTACGAGCAGTACTTC. Combining the CDR3 with reference TRBV11-2 and TRBJ2-7 gives the whole variable domain EAGVAQSPRYKIIEKRQSVAFWCNPISGHATLYWYQQILGQGPKLLIQFQNNGVVDDSQLPKDRFSAERLKGVDSTLKIQPAKLEDSAVYLCASSLVTSGSTYEQYFGPGTRLTVT.

Written as DNA, the CDR3 is TGTGCCAGCAGCGTAGGGGACAACTACAATGAGCAGTTCTTC. Protein sequence: CASSVGDNYNEQFF. V gene TRBV9 combines with J gene TRBJ2-1; D is possibly TRBD1 (6 bases). Germline lookup yields CDR1 SGDLS and CDR2 YYNGEE. The V and J ends lost 0 bases and 3 bases respectively, with 7 bases between them. This CDR3 spans 14 amino acids.